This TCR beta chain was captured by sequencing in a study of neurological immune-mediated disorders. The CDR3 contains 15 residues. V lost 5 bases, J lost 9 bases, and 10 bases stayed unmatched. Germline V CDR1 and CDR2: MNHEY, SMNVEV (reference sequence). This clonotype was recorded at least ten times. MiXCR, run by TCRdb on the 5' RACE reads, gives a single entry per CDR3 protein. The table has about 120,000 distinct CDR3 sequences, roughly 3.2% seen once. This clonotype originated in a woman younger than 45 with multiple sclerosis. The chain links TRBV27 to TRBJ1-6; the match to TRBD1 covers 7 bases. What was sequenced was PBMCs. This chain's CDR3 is CASSLDRDVSSPLHF. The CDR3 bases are TGTGCCAGCAGTCTAGACAGGGACGTGTCTTCACCCCTCCACTTT.